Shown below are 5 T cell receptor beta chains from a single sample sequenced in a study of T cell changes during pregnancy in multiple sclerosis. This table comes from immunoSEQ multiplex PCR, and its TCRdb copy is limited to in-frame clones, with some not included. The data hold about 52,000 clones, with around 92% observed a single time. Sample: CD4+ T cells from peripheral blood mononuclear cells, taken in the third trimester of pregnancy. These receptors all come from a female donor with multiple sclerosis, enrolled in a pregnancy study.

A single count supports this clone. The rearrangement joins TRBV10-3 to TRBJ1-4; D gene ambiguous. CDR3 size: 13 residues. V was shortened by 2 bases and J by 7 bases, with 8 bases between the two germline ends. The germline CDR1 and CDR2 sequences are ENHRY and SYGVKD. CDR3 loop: CAISEVGVEKLFF. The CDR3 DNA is TGTGCCATCAGTGAGGTCGGGGTTGAAAAACTGTTTTTT.

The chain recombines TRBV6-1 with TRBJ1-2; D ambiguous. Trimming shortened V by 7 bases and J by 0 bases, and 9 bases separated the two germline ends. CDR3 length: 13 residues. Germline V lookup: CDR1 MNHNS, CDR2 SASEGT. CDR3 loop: CASKTETNYGYTF. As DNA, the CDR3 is TGTGCCAGCAAAACAGAGACTAACTATGGCTACACCTTC.

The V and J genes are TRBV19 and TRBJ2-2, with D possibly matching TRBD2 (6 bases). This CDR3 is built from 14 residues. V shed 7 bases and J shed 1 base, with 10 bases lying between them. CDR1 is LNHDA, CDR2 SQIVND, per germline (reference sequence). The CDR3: CASKWRENTGELFF. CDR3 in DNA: TGTGCCAGTAAATGGCGGGAGAACACCGGGGAGCTGTTTTTT. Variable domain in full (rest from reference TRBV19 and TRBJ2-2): DGGITQSPKYLFRKEGQNVTLSCEQNLNHDAMYWYRQDPGQGLRLIYYSQIVNDFQKGDIAEGYSVSREKKESFPLTVTSAQKNPTAFYLCASKWRENTGELFFGEGSRLTVL.

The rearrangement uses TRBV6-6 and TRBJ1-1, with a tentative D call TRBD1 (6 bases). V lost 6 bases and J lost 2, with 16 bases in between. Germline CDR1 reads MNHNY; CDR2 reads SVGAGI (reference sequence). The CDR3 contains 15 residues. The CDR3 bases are TGTGCCAGCAGGGAAACCGGGACACCCAACACTGAAGCTTTCTTT. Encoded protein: CASRETGTPNTEAFF.

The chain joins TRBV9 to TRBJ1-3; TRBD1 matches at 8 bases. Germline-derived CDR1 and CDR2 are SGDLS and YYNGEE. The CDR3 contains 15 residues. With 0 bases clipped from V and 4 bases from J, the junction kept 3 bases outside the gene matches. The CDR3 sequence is CASSVGRGPGNTIYF. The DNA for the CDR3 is TGTGCCAGCAGCGTAGGCAGGGGGCCAGGAAACACCATATATTTT. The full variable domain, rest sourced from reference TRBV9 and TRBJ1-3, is DSGVTQTPKHLITATGQRVTLRCSPRSGDLSVYWYQQSLDQGLQFLIQYYNGEERAKGNILERFSAQQFPDLHSELNLSSLELGDSALYFCASSVGRGPGNTIYFGEGSWLTVV.